This T cell receptor (beta chain) appears in the sequencing data of a study of blood T cells in healthy people across ages (dated by TCRdb to between 2014 and 2017). With regard to the full study: In model experiments, template switching captured roughly one uniquely barcoded TCR beta cDNA molecule for every two T cells. For two donors (one aged 18 to 29 and one aged 80 or older), the study analyzed two additional independent replicas of 1 million unique cDNA reads from the same blood draw. The study measured age-related changes in TCR beta repertoire diversity using deep sequencing normalized with unique cDNA molecular identifiers. The donors were divided into four age groups: young (average around 17 years), middle-aged (roughly 40), aged (roughly 66) and long-lived (about 79).

This clonotype was observed a few times. It lacks a known antigen. Base qualities are not at hand, and no much larger clone is one base apart. From a lookup of the germline V gene, CDR1 and CDR2 are SQVTM and ANQGSEA. From its cysteine to its phenylalanine, the CDR3 spans 16 amino acids. Just CDR3 DNA is preserved here, 48 bases in frame from base 1. The V end loses 0 bases and the J end loses 0 bases, and a stretch of 11 bases separates them. The donors were roughly 40 Caucasian individuals from Russia, aged roughly 6 to 100 years, who were systemically healthy. Around 10 milliliters of peripheral blood were drawn from each donor into EDTA-treated Vacutainer tubes. PBMCs were isolated by Ficoll-Paque density-gradient centrifugation, with at least 7 million obtained per sample. Total RNA was extracted from PBMCs with Trizol reagent, with at least 6 micrograms obtained per sample. The percentages of naive CD45RAhigh/CD27high T cells were determined by flow cytometry on a PBMC aliquot from every donor.

The library was produced with 5' RACE. The reads were generated on an Illumina HiSeq 2500. A second roughly 7 to 11 cycle PCR used a sample-barcoded 5' primer and a J-beta primer mix. Each TCR beta cDNA molecule received a unique molecular identifier from a template-switch 5' adaptor carrying 12 random nucleotides. Each sample yielded at least 3 million CDR3-containing paired-end reads. The Mint cDNA synthesis kit, primed by a TRBC-specific oligonucleotide, was used to synthesize first-strand cDNA from all RNA. All cDNA was treated with uracil-DNA glycosylase and then went through a first 18-cycle PCR with the universal primers M1SS and BC2_uni_R. Per the authors' processing: For normalization, 1 million high-quality reads, each with a distinct molecular identifier, were randomly selected from each sample. Reads sharing molecular identifiers were discarded rather than binned into consensus sequences. MiTCR, with a Q25 quality threshold and the strictest error-elimination algorithm, was used for CDR3 identification, clonotype clustering and error correction. A nonparametric unseen species model using Euler transformation provided a lower-bound estimate of total TCR beta diversity. TCRdb reprocessed the public reads (quality trimming at Q25 with fastp, clone calling with MiXCR) and kept in-frame beta chains. Entries that share a CDR3 protein sequence are merged under the most common genes and DNA. The V and J calls shown here were made by TCRdb, not taken from the authors' results. In all, the sample holds approximately 960,000 distinct CDR3 sequences, and 25% to 35% of those were seen once. Jointly, the top ten make up approximately 10% of the sample.

Study-wide findings and limitations: Since profiling was done on bulk unsorted PBMCs, naive and antigen-experienced compartments could not be conclusively compared. Estimates of total diversity based on one million sequenced T cells were regarded as lower bounds and as underestimates. Observed TCR beta diversity per million T cells fell roughly linearly with age, and a significant reduction was already apparent by age roughly 41. Donor CMV infection status was unknown, potentially confounding age-related changes in expanded clonotypes. There was a strong correlation between observed TCR beta diversity and the percentage of naive T cells measured by flow cytometry. The long-lived group showed more naive CD4+ T cells, fewer expanded clones and increased TCR diversity than the aged group, suggesting age selection.

This sample also belongs to another study, concerning T cells of mothers and their children. From the second report: Donors were nine systemically healthy Caucasian individuals: three mothers and their six children. cDNA synthesis used all of the extracted RNA, with approximately 1.6 ug of RNA in each 15 ul reaction. In the second PCR, the M1S primer introduced both the sample barcodes and 2-4 random nucleotides. Each mother yielded over 10 million TCR beta CDR3 reads and each child about 3 million reads. Thymic selection shapes the output of TCR recombination in a similar way in related and unrelated pairs, and inherited differences have a minor effect. Related mother-child pairs always showed normalized repertoire overlap that was slightly higher than in unrelated mother-child pairs, though the difference was never significant. No persistent microchimeric T cell clones were detected, at a sensitivity of 90 to 100 clones per million clonotypes. Deep NGS was used in the study to compare the TCR beta repertoires of mothers and children and to look for features that separate related mother-child pairs from unrelated individuals. The mean age was 40 +/- 4 years for the mothers and about 10 +/- 4 years for the children. After adapter ligation with NEBNext reagents, the libraries were sequenced on Illumina HiSeq 2000 with 100+100 nt paired-end reads. To prevent cross-contamination, the mother and child libraries were prepared a month apart and were sequenced in separate runs. Between about 500,000 and 2,300,000 distinct TCR beta clonotypes were identified per donor. Naive TCR beta clonotypes were estimated from low-frequency clonotypes matched to each donor's FACS-determined naive share, without sorting.

The chain employs TRBV29-1 and TRBJ1-4; D gene: possibly TRBD1, on 6 matching bases. The origin of this receptor is a woman between 40 and 50 years old in good health. Sample: blood. The CDR3 region: CSVEEGAVATNEKLFF. The DNA is TGCAGCGTTGAAGAGGGGGCGGTTGCAACTAATGAAAAACTGTTTTTT. Where the CDR3 stops, the reference TRBV29-1 and TRBJ1-4 genes take over; the full variable domain is SAVISQKPSRDICQRGTSLTIQCQVDSQVTMMFWYRQQPGQSLTLIATANQGSEATYESGFVIDKFPISRPNLTFSTLTVSNMSPEDSSIYLCSVEEGAVATNEKLFFGSGTQLSVL.